This T cell receptor beta chain derives from a study of blood T cells in healthy people across ages. V dropped 7 bases and J dropped 2 bases, with 17 bases sitting between them. The CDR3 has 14 amino acids. Germline V gene sequence: CDR1 DFQATT, CDR2 SNEGSKA (reference sequence). The authors ran a second PCR of roughly 6 to 11 cycles using a sample-barcoded 5' primer and a J-beta primer mix. TCRdb analysed the 5' RACE reads with MiXCR anew, one entry per CDR3 protein. The sample lists about 2 million distinct CDR3 sequences; about 50% were seen once. This clonotype was detected only a few times. The receptor was isolated from a woman aged 40-49 years in good health. Material for sequencing was blood. The chain links TRBV20-1 to TRBJ1-2; D may be TRBD1 (6 bases). The chain's CDR3 is CSGLGGQVNYGYTF. CDR3 coding DNA: TGCAGTGGACTCGGGGGACAAGTAAACTATGGCTACACCTTC.